This entry lists 23 T cell receptor beta chains sequenced from one sample in a study of cytomegalovirus exposure and HLA in healthy donors. The PCR employed 60 Vbeta primers together with 13 Jbeta primers. Libraries were prepared by immunoSEQ multiplex PCR; TCRdb keeps only in-frame clonotypes and omits some of them. This sample carries around 130,000 clones, less than 85% of them seen once, and the ten largest clones take approximately 1.8%. Sequenced input: PBMCs. Every receptor here comes from a man aged 35 to 55 in good health and CMV-seronegative.

This chain joins TRBV6-5 and TRBJ2-7; unclear D gene. Trimming removed 0 bases from V and 5 bases from J, with 11 bases in between. CDR1 is MNHEY and CDR2 is SVGAGI in the germline V gene. The CDR3 loop spans 14 amino acids. CDR3 sequence reads: CASSYSSNPDEQYF. CDR3 nucleotide sequence: TGTGCCAGCAGTTACTCAAGTAATCCGGACGAGCAGTACTTC.

The chain links TRBV7-3 to TRBJ1-5; 7 nucleotides align to TRBD1. V was pared by 5 bases and J by 0 bases, with 16 bases of the junction left unmatched. Germline CDR1 reads SGHTA; CDR2 reads FQGTGA. The CDR3 spans 19 residues. The CDR3 is CASSTSIFGTVYSNQPQHF. The DNA of the CDR3 is TGTGCCAGCAGCACCTCCATCTTCGGGACAGTTTATAGCAATCAGCCCCAGCATTTT.

J is TRBJ2-3 and V is TRBV30; maybe TRBD2 (6 bases). This CDR3 comprises 16 residues. Trimming took 3 bases from V and 4 from J, leaving 20 bases between them. Germline CDR1 is GTSNPN and CDR2 is SVGIG (reference sequence). Here the CDR3 reads CAWSPGANPVADTQYF. CDR3 nucleotides: TGTGCCTGGAGCCCGGGAGCTAATCCGGTAGCAGATACGCAGTATTTT.

The rearrangement joins TRBV12-2 to TRBJ2-5; the listed D gene, TRBD2, was not tested against the DNA. TRBV12-2 is described as a pseudogene. The CDR3 is made up of 15 amino acids. CDR3 protein: CASRSQTSGEKTQYF. The DNA of the CDR3 is TGTGCAAGTCGCAGCCAGACTAGCGGTGAGAAGACCCAGTACTTC.

This chain uses TRBV6-5 with TRBJ1-1, with D perhaps matching TRBD1 (5 bases). Trimming removed 0 bases from V and 6 bases from J, with 5 bases in between. The CDR3 is 12 amino acids. Germline CDR1 is MNHEY and CDR2 is SVGAGI. The CDR3 nucleotides are TGTGCCAGCAGTTACTCGGGGCCTGAAGCTTTCTTT. Its protein product is CASSYSGPEAFF.

The CDR3, as DNA: TGTGCCAGCAAGGAGGGACTAGCGGGAAAAGGCACAGATACGCAGTATTTT. Protein product: CASKEGLAGKGTDTQYF. The chain employs TRBV27 and TRBJ2-3, with TRBD2 matching 13 bases. In germline, CDR1 is MNHEY, CDR2 SMNVEV (reference sequence). The CDR3 runs to 17 residues. With V trimmed by 7 bases and J by 1 base, 8 bases remained unmatched.

The gene calls are TRBV6-5 and TRBJ1-2, with D perhaps TRBD1 (6 bases). Germline CDR1 reads MNHEY; CDR2 reads SVGAGI. This CDR3 is 14 amino acids long. The V and J ends lost 7 bases and 3 bases respectively, with 15 bases between them. In DNA form, the CDR3 reads TGTGCCAGCATCTCGGTGGGGGGGCACTATGGCTACACCTTC. Encoded protein: CASISVGGHYGYTF.

The CDR3 coding sequence is TGTGCCAGCAGAACTTCATTGGCGGGGACGGAAGCTTTCTTT. Its translation is CASRTSLAGTEAFF. The V gene is TRBV28, the J gene TRBJ1-1; possibly TRBD1 for D (5 bases). There are 14 residues in the CDR3. V lost 6 bases to trimming and J lost 8 bases, with 19 bases between them. Germline V CDR1 and CDR2: MDHEN, SYDVKM.

CDR3 protein: CASSYSVASGAETQYF. The CDR3 bases are TGTGCCAGCAGTTACTCGGTGGCTAGCGGGGCAGAGACCCAGTACTTC. The V and J genes are TRBV6-5 and TRBJ2-5; the match to TRBD2 covers 9 bases. The CDR3 runs to 16 residues. Germline trimming cut 0 bases from V and 4 bases from J; bases unmatched to any gene: 6. Germline lookup yields CDR1 MNHEY and CDR2 SVGAGI.

This clone was picked up a small number of times. This chain connects TRBV29-1 to TRBJ1-1, with TRBD1 matching 8 bases. Per the germline V gene, CDR1 is SQVTM and CDR2 is ANQGSEA. The V segment lost 7 bases and the J segment 1 base; nucleotides outside the gene matches: 2. This CDR3 contains 12 residues. CDR3 protein: CSAGQGNTEAFF. The DNA of the CDR3 is TGCAGCGCTGGACAGGGGAACACTGAAGCTTTCTTT.

V is TRBV10-3 and J is TRBJ2-3, with 9 bases fitting TRBD1. Per germline, CDR1 ENHRY and CDR2 SYGVKD. This CDR3 is built from 14 residues. Trimming cost V 7 bases and J 6 bases; bases outside gene matches: 8. CDR3 in amino acids: CAITMGQGSDTQYF. Written as DNA, the CDR3 is TGTGCCATCACTATGGGACAGGGTAGTGATACGCAGTATTTT.

The chain recombines TRBV5-1 with TRBJ2-1, with TRBD2 matching over 14 bases. Unmatched junction bases numbered 8, after V lost 0 bases and J lost 0 bases. This CDR3 is built from 20 residues. Looked up from germline, CDR1 is SGHRS and CDR2 is YFSETQ. CDR3 bases: TGCGCCAGCAGCTTGGAAGGACTAGCGGGGGGCATCGGCTCCTACAATGAGCAGTTCTTC. Protein: CASSLEGLAGGIGSYNEQFF. Complete variable domain (other parts from reference TRBV5-1 and TRBJ2-1): KAGVTQTPRYLIKTRGQQVTLSCSPISGHRSVSWYQQTPGQGLQFLFEYFSETQRNKGNFPGRFSGRQFSNSRSEMNVSTLELGDSALYLCASSLEGLAGGIGSYNEQFFGPGTRLTVL.

V and J are TRBV11-2 and TRBJ1-4; D may be TRBD1 (6 bases). The V and J ends lost 5 bases and 0 bases respectively, with 22 bases between them. The length of the CDR3 is 19 residues. CDR1 and CDR2 (germline): SGHAT, FQNNGV. The CDR3 bases are TGTGCCAGCAGCAGAACCGGGACACACGCCCGTGCAACTAATGAAAAACTGTTTTTT. Its translation is CASSRTGTHARATNEKLFF. Supplemented by reference TRBV11-2 and TRBJ1-4, the full variable domain reads EAGVAQSPRYKIIEKRQSVAFWCNPISGHATLYWYQQILGQGPKLLIQFQNNGVVDDSQLPKDRFSAERLKGVDSTLKIQPAKLEDSAVYLCASSRTGTHARATNEKLFFGSGTQLSVL.

V is TRBV6-6 and J is TRBJ2-7; D might be TRBD1 (6 bases). Germline CDR1 MNHNY, CDR2 SVGAGI (reference sequence). Trimming shortened V by 6 bases and J by 4 bases, and 10 bases separated the two germline ends. The CDR3 is 12 amino acids. The CDR3 reads CASSKQGYEQYF. The CDR3, as DNA: TGTGCCAGCAGCAAACAGGGATACGAGCAGTACTTC.

J is TRBJ2-1 and V is TRBV28; 10 bases are shared with TRBD2. The CDR3 covers 17 residues. Germline trimming cut 3 bases from V and 5 bases from J; bases unmatched to any gene: 10. The germline CDR1 and CDR2 sequences are MDHEN and SYDVKM. CDR3 region: CASSFPSGRFSDNEQFF. In DNA, the CDR3 is TGTGCCAGCAGTTTCCCTAGCGGGAGATTTTCCGACAATGAGCAGTTCTTC.

This clone has a single count. This sequence joins TRBV30 and TRBJ1-3; 7 bases fit TRBD1. Germline assignment: CDR1 GTSNPN and CDR2 SVGIG (reference sequence). The CDR3 length is 13 residues. The CDR3 DNA sequence: TGTGCTGAGAAGGCCAGGGGGGGAAACACCATATATTTT. Its protein is CAEKARGGNTIYF.

This chain joins TRBV4-1 and TRBJ2-4; D may be TRBD2 (5 bases). V was cut by 3 bases and J by 0 bases, with 12 bases left in between. CDR1 is MGHRA and CDR2 is YSYEKL in the germline V gene. The CDR3 consists of 16 residues. This chain's CDR3 is CASSQRTVLAKNIQYF. CDR3 DNA sequence: TGCGCCAGCAGCCAGAGGACTGTCCTAGCCAAAAACATTCAGTACTTC.

The chain uses TRBV19 and TRBJ1-4; unclear D gene. The CDR3 is made up of 16 amino acids. Germline assignment: CDR1 LNHDA and CDR2 SQIVND (reference sequence). The ends were cut back, 4 bases at V and 3 bases at J, with 15 bases in the middle. CDR3: CASSTPLLRPNEKLFF. CDR3 coding DNA: TGTGCCAGTAGTACCCCTCTGCTGAGGCCTAATGAAAAACTGTTTTTT.

This chain links TRBV19 with TRBJ1-5; weak D call: TRBD1 (6 bases). Germline V gene lookup returns CDR1 LNHDA and CDR2 SQIVND (reference sequence). The V and J ends lost 2 bases and 2 bases respectively, with 7 bases between them. This CDR3 has 14 amino acids. The CDR3 DNA reads as TGTGCCAGTAGTATATCAGGGGGCAATCAGCCCCAGCATTTT. Protein sequence: CASSISGGNQPQHF.

The rearrangement uses TRBV14 and TRBJ1-1; the match to TRBD1 covers 7 bases. Germline V gives CDR1 SGHDN, CDR2 FVKESK. V lost 0 bases, J lost 0 bases, and 7 bases stayed unmatched. This CDR3 spans 17 amino acids. The CDR3 loop reads CASSQDPWTGVNTEAFF. The CDR3 region has the DNA TGTGCCAGCAGCCAAGATCCCTGGACAGGCGTGAACACTGAAGCTTTCTTT.

Only a few counts were recorded for this clone. The rearrangement joins TRBV19 to TRBJ2-5, with D possibly matching TRBD1 (5 bases). The V end was cut by 7 bases, the J end by 1 base, with 13 bases between. The CDR3 runs to 14 residues. The germline CDR1 and CDR2 sequences are LNHDA and SQIVND (reference sequence). The CDR3 nucleotides are TGTGCCAGTACCGCAGAAGGGGTCCAAGAGACCCAGTACTTC. This gives the protein CASTAEGVQETQYF.

The gene calls are TRBV5-4 and TRBJ2-3, with 10 bases that match TRBD2. Trimming cost V 1 base and J 5 bases; bases outside gene matches: 10. Germline-derived CDR1 and CDR2 are SGHNT and YYREEE (reference sequence). The CDR3 spans 17 residues. This CDR3 is CASSLTPSGSGVDTQYF. The CDR3 nucleotides read TGTGCCAGCAGCTTGACCCCTAGCGGGAGTGGGGTAGATACGCAGTATTTT.

This rearrangement joins TRBV4-3 to TRBJ2-2; perhaps TRBD1 as D (6 bases). Germline CDR1 reads LGHNA; CDR2 reads YSLEER. This CDR3 has 16 amino acids. V gave up 0 bases and J gave up 6 bases, with 14 bases separating them. The CDR3: CASSQDPGDGSGELFF. Written as DNA, the CDR3 is TGCGCCAGCAGCCAAGACCCAGGGGATGGGTCCGGGGAGCTGTTTTTT.